These T cell receptor beta chains were read from a single sample in a study of blood T cell repertoires in COVID-19. Method: immunoSEQ multiplex PCR; TCRdb's copy keeps in-frame clones and lacks some. Of some 240,000 clones listed, approximately 90% are singletons. Sequencing was performed on peripheral blood. The source of these receptors is a man aged 60 to 69 who had recovered from COVID-19. CDR3s include the opening cysteine and the closing phenylalanine or tryptophan. A D gene is named only where the DNA matches it firmly. A clone size is listed for some rows: how often the clone was seen (once, few, many), or a class if it is expanded.

abundance: .; v_gene: TRBV12-3/TRBV12-4; d_gene: .; j_gene: TRBJ2-2; CDR3nt: TGTGCCAGCAGTCCTACTTGGACCGGGGAGCTGTTTTTT; CDR3aa: CASSPTWTGELFF
abundance: .; v_gene: TRBV12-5; d_gene: .; j_gene: TRBJ1-1; CDR3nt: TGTGCTAGTGGTTTCGAACAGGGAGTAGAAGCTTTCTTT; CDR3aa: CASGFEQGVEAFF
abundance: .; v_gene: TRBV24-1; d_gene: TRBD2; j_gene: TRBJ2-3; CDR3nt: TGTGCCACCAGTGATTTGAGCGGGGGGGCGGCAGATACGCAGTATTTT; CDR3aa: CATSDLSGGAADTQYF
abundance: .; v_gene: TRBV5-4; d_gene: TRBD1; j_gene: TRBJ1-2; CDR3nt: TGTGCCAGCAGCGCCGGGACAGGGGGCGGATCCTACTATGGCTACACCTTC; CDR3aa: CASSAGTGGGSYYGYTF
abundance: .; v_gene: TRBV3-1/TRBV3-2; d_gene: .; j_gene: TRBJ1-3; CDR3nt: TGTGCCAGCAGCCCTACAGGTCCGGTAGGAAACACCATATATTTT; CDR3aa: CASSPTGPVGNTIYF
abundance: .; v_gene: TRBV7-8; d_gene: TRBD1; j_gene: TRBJ1-1; CDR3nt: TGTGCCAGCAGCTCGGGGAACAGGGGATGGAACACTGAAGCTTTCTTT; CDR3aa: CASSSGNRGWNTEAFF
abundance: .; v_gene: TRBV5-6; d_gene: .; j_gene: TRBJ2-2; CDR3nt: TGTGCCAGCAGCTTGGGCAGGGGTCGGAGGGAGCTGTTTTTT; CDR3aa: CASSLGRGRRELFF
abundance: .; v_gene: TRBV27; d_gene: TRBD1; j_gene: TRBJ1-6; CDR3nt: TGTGCCAGCAGTTTATCCAGGGGGCGAGTGTCACCCCTCCACTTT; CDR3aa: CASSLSRGRVSPLHF
abundance: few; v_gene: TRBV21-1; d_gene: .; j_gene: TRBJ2-2; CDR3nt: TGTGCCAGCAGCAAGTCTTCACTAGCGGCCGGGGAGCTGTTTTTT; CDR3aa: CASSKSSLAAGELFF
abundance: .; v_gene: TRBV18; d_gene: .; j_gene: TRBJ1-4; CDR3nt: TGTGCCAACAGGGCGCATACTAATGAAAAACTGTTTTTT; CDR3aa: CANRAHTNEKLFF
abundance: .; v_gene: TRBV5-1; d_gene: TRBD2; j_gene: TRBJ2-2; CDR3nt: TGCGCCAGCAGCTCCGGACTAGCGGAGAACACCGGGGAGCTGTTTTTT; CDR3aa: CASSSGLAENTGELFF
abundance: .; v_gene: TRBV7-8; d_gene: TRBD1; j_gene: TRBJ2-3; CDR3nt: TGTGCCAGCAGCCGCGGACAGGGCAGGTGGCCGCAGTATTTT; CDR3aa: CASSRGQGRWPQYF
abundance: .; v_gene: TRBV4-1; d_gene: TRBD1; j_gene: TRBJ2-7; CDR3nt: TGCGCCAGCAGTCGGACAGGGAACTACGAGCAGTACTTC; CDR3aa: CASSRTGNYEQYF
abundance: .; v_gene: TRBV30; d_gene: .; j_gene: TRBJ1-4; CDR3nt: TGTGCCTGGAGTTTTCAGGGGCTTAATGAAAAACTGTTTTTT; CDR3aa: CAWSFQGLNEKLFF
abundance: once; v_gene: TRBV11-3; d_gene: .; j_gene: TRBJ1-1; CDR3nt: TGTGCCAGCAGCTTAGACGTCCTTACTGAAGCTTTCTTT; CDR3aa: CASSLDVLTEAFF
abundance: .; v_gene: TRBV2; d_gene: TRBD1; j_gene: TRBJ1-6; CDR3nt: TGTGCCAGCAGTAGTCCCGACAGGGGAGTGGGTTATAATTCACCCCTCCACTTT; CDR3aa: CASSSPDRGVGYNSPLHF
abundance: .; v_gene: TRBV18; d_gene: TRBD1; j_gene: TRBJ2-2; CDR3nt: TGTGCCAGCTCCCGGACAGGGGGTCCAGCCGGGGAGCTGTTTTTT; CDR3aa: CASSRTGGPAGELFF
abundance: .; v_gene: TRBV2; d_gene: .; j_gene: TRBJ2-3; CDR3nt: TGTGCCAGCAGTGATCAGGGGGGAATGACAGATACGCAGTATTTT; CDR3aa: CASSDQGGMTDTQYF
abundance: .; v_gene: TRBV19; d_gene: .; j_gene: TRBJ2-1; CDR3nt: TGTGCCAGTAGTGTCGACAGAATTGCTGAGCAGTTCTTC; CDR3aa: CASSVDRIAEQFF
abundance: .; v_gene: TRBV19; d_gene: .; j_gene: TRBJ1-5; CDR3nt: TGTGCCAGTAGTATCAGTATGACAGAGATTTATAGCAATCAGCCCCAGCATTTT; CDR3aa: CASSISMTEIYSNQPQHF
abundance: once; v_gene: TRBV7-9; d_gene: .; j_gene: TRBJ1-1; CDR3nt: TGTGCCAGCAGCTTAGAGGTAGGGGGAATCACTGAAGCTTTCTTT; CDR3aa: CASSLEVGGITEAFF
abundance: .; v_gene: TRBV28; d_gene: .; j_gene: TRBJ2-4; CDR3nt: TGTGCGCACGGGCCAGGGGATCGCAAAAACATTCAGTACTTC; CDR3aa: CAHGPGDRKNIQYF
abundance: .; v_gene: TRBV6-5; d_gene: .; j_gene: TRBJ2-3; CDR3nt: TGTGCCAGCAAGGGGCCGACCTCAGATACGCAGTATTTT; CDR3aa: CASKGPTSDTQYF
abundance: .; v_gene: TRBV21-1; d_gene: .; j_gene: TRBJ2-3; CDR3nt: TGTGCCAGCAGCAAAGCGCAACTAGAAACAGATACGCAGTATTTT; CDR3aa: CASSKAQLETDTQYF